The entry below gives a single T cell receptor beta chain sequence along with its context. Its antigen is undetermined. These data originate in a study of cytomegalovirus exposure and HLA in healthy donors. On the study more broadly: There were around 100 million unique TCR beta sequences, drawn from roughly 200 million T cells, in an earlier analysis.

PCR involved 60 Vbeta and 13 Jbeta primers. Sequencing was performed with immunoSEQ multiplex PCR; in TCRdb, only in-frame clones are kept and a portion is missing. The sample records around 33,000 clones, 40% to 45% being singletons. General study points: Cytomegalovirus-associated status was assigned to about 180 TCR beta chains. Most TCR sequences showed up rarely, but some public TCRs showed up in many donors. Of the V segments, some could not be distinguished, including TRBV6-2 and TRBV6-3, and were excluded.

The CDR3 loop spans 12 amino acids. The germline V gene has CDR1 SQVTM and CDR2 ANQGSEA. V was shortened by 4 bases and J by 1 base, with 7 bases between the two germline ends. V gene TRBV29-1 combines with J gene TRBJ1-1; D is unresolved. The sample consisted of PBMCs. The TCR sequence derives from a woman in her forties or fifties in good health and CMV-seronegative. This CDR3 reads CSVARGNTEAFF. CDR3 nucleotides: TGCAGCGTTGCCCGGGGGAACACTGAAGCTTTCTTT.